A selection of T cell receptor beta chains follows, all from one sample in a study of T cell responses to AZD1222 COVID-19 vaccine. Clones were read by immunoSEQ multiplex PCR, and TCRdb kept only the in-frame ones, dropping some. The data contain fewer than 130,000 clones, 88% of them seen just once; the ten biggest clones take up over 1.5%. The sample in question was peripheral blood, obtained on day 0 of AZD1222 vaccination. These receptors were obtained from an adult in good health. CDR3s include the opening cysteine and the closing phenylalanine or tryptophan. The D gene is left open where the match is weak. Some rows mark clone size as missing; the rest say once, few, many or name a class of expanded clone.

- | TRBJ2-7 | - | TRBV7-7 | TGTGCCAGCAGCCCTCTCGGTGTAGGGTACGAGCAGTACTTC | CASSPLGVGYEQYF
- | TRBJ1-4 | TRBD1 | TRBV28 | TGTGCCAGCAGTTTATCTGGACAGGGGGAAGACGAAAAACTGTTTTTT | CASSLSGQGEDEKLFF
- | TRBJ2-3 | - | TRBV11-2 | TGTGCCAGCAACCAGAGGGGGTGGGTCACAGATACGCAGTATTTT | CASNQRGWVTDTQYF
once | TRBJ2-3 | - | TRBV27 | TGTGCCAGCAGTTTAAAAGGGGCCAGCACAGATACGCAGTATTTT | CASSLKGASTDTQYF
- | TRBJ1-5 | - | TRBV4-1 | TGCGCCAGCAGCCAAGAGATCCAGGGCCAGCCCCAGCATTTT | CASSQEIQGQPQHF
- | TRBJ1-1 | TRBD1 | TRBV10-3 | TGTGCCATCAGTGAGGTCCTAGACAGGGGCACTGAAGCTTTCTTT | CAISEVLDRGTEAFF
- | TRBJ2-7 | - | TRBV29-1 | TGCAGCGTTGGGGATCTTACCTCCTACGAGCAGTACTTC | CSVGDLTSYEQYF
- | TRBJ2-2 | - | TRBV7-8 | TGTGCCAGCAGCTCTTACACGAACACCGGGGAGCTGTTTTTT | CASSSYTNTGELFF
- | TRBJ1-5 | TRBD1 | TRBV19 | TGTGCCAGTAGGGGAACAGGGGTCCGTCAGCCCCAGCATTTT | CASRGTGVRQPQHF
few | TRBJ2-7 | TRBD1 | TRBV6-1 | TGTGCCAGCAGTGAACGCGGGACAGGGGAATATTCCTACGAGCAGTACTTC | CASSERGTGEYSYEQYF
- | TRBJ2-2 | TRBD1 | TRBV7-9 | TGTGCCAGCAGCTGGGACAGGTTGAAGGGTGAGACCGGGGAGCTGTTTTTT | CASSWDRLKGETGELFF
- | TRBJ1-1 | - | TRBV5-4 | TGTGCCAGCAGCCCCGTCAGCAGAGAGAACACTGAAGCTTTCTTT | CASSPVSRENTEAFF
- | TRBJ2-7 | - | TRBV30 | TGTGCCTGGAGTGAAAAAGTGAAGCAGTACTTC | CAWSEKVKQYF
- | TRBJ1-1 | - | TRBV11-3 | TGTGCCAGCAGCCCGCAACGCACCCGCGAGACTGAAGCTTTCTTT | CASSPQRTRETEAFF
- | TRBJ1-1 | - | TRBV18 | TGTGCCAGCTCTCCTCAGGAGATGAACACTGAAGCTTTCTTT | CASSPQEMNTEAFF
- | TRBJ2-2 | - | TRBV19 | TGTGCCAGTAGTAACTCCCCGAGGGCGGGCACCGGGGAGCTGTTTTTT | CASSNSPRAGTGELFF
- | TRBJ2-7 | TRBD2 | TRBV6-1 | TGTGCCAGCAGTGAAGCGATAGCGGGGGTCGAGCAGTACTTC | CASSEAIAGVEQYF
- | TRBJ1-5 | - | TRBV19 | TGTGCCAGTAAGGCTTCTTCGGGTATGGGCCAGCCCCAGCATTTT | CASKASSGMGQPQHF
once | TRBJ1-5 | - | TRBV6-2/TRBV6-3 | TGTGCCAGCAGTACTCACCAGAGGAGCAATCAGCCCCAGCATTTT | CASSTHQRSNQPQHF
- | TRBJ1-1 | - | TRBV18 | TGTGCCAGCTCACTCCGGGAATCTGAAGCTTTCTTT | CASSLRESEAFF
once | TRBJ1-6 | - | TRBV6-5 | TGTGCCAGCAGTTACCCGGGTTCGGCACCCCTCCACTTT | CASSYPGSAPLHF
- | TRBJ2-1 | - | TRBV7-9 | TGTGCCAGCAGCTTAGGGAATGAGCAGTTCTTC | CASSLGNEQFF
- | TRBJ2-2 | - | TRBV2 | TGTGCCAGCAGTGCGAGACGGAGTGTGAACACCGGGGAGCTGTTTTTT | CASSARRSVNTGELFF
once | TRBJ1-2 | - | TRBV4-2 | TGTGCCAGCAGCCAAGCCCCAACAGGGAACTATGGCTACACCTTC | CASSQAPTGNYGYTF